The 32 T cell receptor beta chains below all came from one sample that was sequenced in a study of cytomegalovirus exposure and HLA in healthy donors. The assay was immunoSEQ multiplex PCR, and TCRdb's table has in-frame clones only and misses some. The sample has 250,000 to 400,000 clones, 88% seen once; the top ten hold around 1%. The sample was PBMCs. These receptors were obtained from a man aged 25 to 45 in good health and CMV-seronegative.

The gene calls are TRBV19 and TRBJ1-5, with 10 bases identical to TRBD1. This CDR3 spans 15 amino acids. Germline values: CDR1 LNHDA, CDR2 SQIVND (reference sequence). The trim removed 7 bases at V and 6 bases at J, leaving 9 bases unmatched. CDR3 nucleotides: TGTGCCAGTACCGAGGGACAGGGGCACGTTCAGCCCCAGCATTTT. This encodes CASTEGQGHVQPQHF.

This chain links TRBV7-8 with TRBJ1-5; D gene ambiguous. The CDR3 consists of 15 residues. V shed 1 base and J shed 4 bases, with 11 bases lying between them. In germline, CDR1 is SGHVS, CDR2 FQNEAQ. The CDR3, as DNA: TGTGCCAGCAGCTTAGGTTCGACGGGGAATCAGCCCCAGCATTTT. This gives the protein CASSLGSTGNQPQHF.

This clone has just one count. This rearrangement joins TRBV2 to TRBJ2-1, with TRBD1 matching 8 bases. Germline CDR1 is SNHLY and CDR2 is FYNNEI. The CDR3 loop spans 15 amino acids. Trimming removed 5 bases from V and 4 bases from J; junction bases left unmatched: 7. The CDR3 DNA reads TGTGCCAGCAGTTTGCAGGGGGCTCCTTACAATGAGCAGTTCTTC. As protein: CASSLQGAPYNEQFF.

This clone was seen a handful of times. The chain has TRBV6-5 and TRBJ1-3, with D uncertain. From germline, CDR1 is MNHEY and CDR2 SVGAGI. The CDR3 has 15 residues. V was trimmed by 2 bases and J by 0 bases, leaving 8 bases between them. CDR3 DNA sequence: TGTGCCAGCAGTTACGACTCCGGCTCTGGAAACACCATATATTTT. This encodes CASSYDSGSGNTIYF.

The CDR3 sequence: CASGRMTGVTGELFF. CDR3 DNA: TGCGCCAGCGGTAGAATGACAGGGGTTACCGGGGAGCTGTTTTTT. The gene calls are TRBV5-1 and TRBJ2-2; 8 positions agree with TRBD1. With V trimmed by 7 bases and J by 5 bases, 10 bases remained unmatched. Germline lookup yields CDR1 SGHRS and CDR2 YFSETQ. The CDR3 sequence is 15 residues long.

The V call is TRBV11-2, the J call TRBJ2-7; D is undetermined. V lost 1 base and J 2 bases, leaving 9 bases between the germline ends. Germline CDR1 is SGHAT and CDR2 is FQNNGV. The CDR3 totals 14 residues. Written as DNA, the CDR3 is TGTGCCAGCAGCTTAGTACAGAATACCTACGAGCAGTACTTC. Its translation is CASSLVQNTYEQYF.

V usage is TRBV11-3 and J usage is TRBJ1-3; D remains ambiguous. The length of the CDR3 is 14 residues. From germline, CDR1 is SGHNT and CDR2 YENEEA. V was trimmed by 8 bases and J by 3 bases, leaving 14 bases between them. CDR3 nucleotides: TGTGCCAGCCTCGGGGAAGAGGGTGGAAACACCATATATTTT. Translating gives CASLGEEGGNTIYF.

The CDR3 DNA reads TGTGCCAGCAGCCAGGGTTTGGGACAGGGGGCCTCGGACCCCTACGAGCAGTACTTC. Translating gives CASSQGLGQGASDPYEQYF. The rearrangement links TRBV4-2 to TRBJ2-7; 12 bases map to TRBD1. V lost 3 bases to trimming and J lost 2 bases; unmatched junction nucleotides: 14. CDR3 size: 19 residues. Germline-derived CDR1 and CDR2 are LGHNA and YNFKEQ.

J is TRBJ1-1 and V is TRBV29-1; D may be TRBD1 (5 bases). V was trimmed by 5 bases and J by 0 bases, leaving 10 bases between them. The CDR3 is 13 residues long. Germline V lookup: CDR1 SQVTM, CDR2 ANQGSEA. Written as DNA, the CDR3 is TGCAGCGTTTTTAGGGGCTTGAACACTGAAGCTTTCTTT. Translation: CSVFRGLNTEAFF.

The V and J genes are TRBV7-2 and TRBJ2-5, with D perhaps TRBD2 (6 bases). The CDR3 loop spans 13 amino acids. The germline V gene has CDR1 SGHTA and CDR2 FQGNSA. V gave up 3 bases and J gave up 5 bases, with 10 bases separating them. The chain's CDR3 is CASSFAGGETQYF. In DNA form, the CDR3 reads TGTGCCAGCAGCTTCGCCGGGGGTGAGACCCAGTACTTC. Together with reference TRBV7-2 and TRBJ2-5, the CDR3 gives the full variable domain: GAGVSQSPSNKVTEKGKDVELRCDPISGHTALYWYRQSLGQGLEFLIYFQGNSAPDKSGLPSDRFSAERTGGSVSTLTIQRTQQEDSAVYLCASSFAGGETQYFGPGTRLLVL.

The V call is TRBV25-1, the J call TRBJ2-4; D is uncertain. The ends were cut back, 6 bases at V and 1 base at J, with 7 bases in the middle. Germline CDR1 reads MGHDK; CDR2 reads SYGVNS. The CDR3 runs to 13 residues. CDR3 residues: CASRSMAKNIQYF. The CDR3 DNA reads TGTGCCAGCAGATCAATGGCCAAAAACATTCAGTACTTC.

The chain combines TRBV5-1 with TRBJ1-1; D is undetermined. The CDR3 runs to 15 residues. CDR1 is SGHRS and CDR2 is YFSETQ in the germline V gene. Trimming took off 2 bases at V and 4 bases at J, with 15 bases between the two ends. CDR3 DNA: TGCGCCAGCAGCTTTGAACTCTCTAGCCGCACTGAAGCTTTCTTT. It encodes CASSFELSSRTEAFF.

The chain recombines TRBV5-1 with TRBJ1-2, with D perhaps matching TRBD1 (6 bases). V was pared by 3 bases and J by 1 base, with 10 bases between. Germline assignment: CDR1 SGHRS and CDR2 YFSETQ. This CDR3 is 14 amino acids long. The CDR3 DNA reads TGCGCCAGCAGCTATGGACAGATTAACTATGGCTACACCTTC. Translation: CASSYGQINYGYTF.

As DNA, the CDR3 is TGTGCCAGCAGTGACCTCACAGGTGCAACTAATGAAAAACTGTTTTTT. Encoded protein: CASSDLTGATNEKLFF. This chain connects TRBV6-1 to TRBJ1-4; TRBD1 might be the D (5 bases). The germline gives CDR1 MNHNS, CDR2 SASEGT. Trimming stripped 3 bases from V and 0 bases from J, with 11 bases between. CDR3 size: 16 residues.

The chain recombines TRBV20-1 with TRBJ2-7; D may be TRBD1 (5 bases). The CDR3 runs to 11 residues. V was pared by 5 bases and J by 3 bases, with 8 bases between. Germline assignment: CDR1 DFQATT and CDR2 SNEGSKA (reference sequence). The CDR3 DNA follows: TGCAGTGCTTACGACAGCTACGAGCAGTACTTC. It is translated as CSAYDSYEQYF.

J is TRBJ1-2 and V is TRBV6-1; 9 bases are a match to TRBD1. V gave up 4 bases and J gave up 2 bases; unmatched junction bases: 2. The CDR3 covers 14 residues. The germline gives CDR1 MNHNS, CDR2 SASEGT. The CDR3 reads CASSAGTGNYGYTF. CDR3 nucleotide sequence: TGTGCCAGCAGTGCTGGGACAGGGAACTATGGCTACACCTTC.

The V gene is TRBV7-9, the J gene TRBJ1-6; 8 nucleotides match TRBD1. Germline CDR1 SEHNR, CDR2 FQNEAQ (reference sequence). This CDR3 is 15 amino acids long. V shed 5 bases and J 9 bases; nucleotides not matched to a gene: 9. DNA for the CDR3: TGTGCCAGCAGCGCCGCGGACAGGGTTGGTTCACCCCTCCACTTT. Its translation: CASSAADRVGSPLHF.

CDR3 sequence reads: CASSQGPGAGEQYF. The CDR3 region has the DNA TGCGCCAGCAGCCAAGGACCCGGAGCGGGCGAGCAGTACTTC. This chain uses TRBV4-1 with TRBJ2-7, with D possibly matching TRBD2 (6 bases). The length of the CDR3 is 14 residues. Trimming cost V 1 base and J 6 bases, with 13 bases left between them. CDR1 is MGHRA, CDR2 YSYEKL, per germline.

The chain links TRBV7-9 to TRBJ1-4, with 9 bases matching TRBD1. J gave up 3 bases and V 3 bases, and 8 bases lay outside the gene matches. Germline V lookup: CDR1 SEHNR, CDR2 FQNEAQ (reference sequence). The CDR3 runs to 17 residues. CDR3 DNA sequence: TGTGCCAGCAGCTTTTGGACAGGGGCCTCGTCTAATGAAAAACTGTTTTTT. This codes for CASSFWTGASSNEKLFF.

The chain carries TRBV18 and TRBJ1-2, with TRBD1 matching over 12 bases. V lost 0 bases, J lost 4 bases, and 9 bases stayed unmatched. The CDR3 loop spans 18 amino acids. From germline, CDR1 is KGHSH and CDR2 LQKENI. In DNA form, the CDR3 reads TGTGCCAGCTCACCACCCCAGGGGACAGGGGGCGTTCTCTATGGCTACACCTTC. This gives the protein CASSPPQGTGGVLYGYTF.

In the case of this clone: Distinct nucleotide sequences in the sample also encode this CDR3. This chain uses TRBV19 with TRBJ1-1; D not resolved. Per the germline V gene, CDR1 is LNHDA and CDR2 is SQIVND (reference sequence). The V gene lost 4 bases and the J gene lost 0 bases, with 6 bases spanning the gap. The CDR3 runs 13 residues. The CDR3 sequence: CASSTGLNTEAFF. The CDR3 DNA reads TGTGCCAGTAGTACGGGTTTGAACACTGAAGCTTTCTTT.

The V gene is TRBV11-2, the J gene TRBJ2-2; maybe TRBD2 (7 bases). This CDR3 contains 15 residues. In germline, CDR1 is SGHAT, CDR2 FQNNGV. The ends were cut back, 3 bases at V and 5 bases at J, with 13 bases in the middle. The chain's CDR3 is CASSFLGGATGELFF. DNA for the CDR3: TGTGCCAGCAGCTTCCTGGGGGGGGCAACCGGGGAGCTGTTTTTT.

This chain links TRBV4-1 with TRBJ1-2; D gene unclear. The CDR3 contains 15 residues. CDR1 and CDR2 (germline): MGHRA, YSYEKL. V lost 1 base to trimming and J lost 8 bases, with 17 bases between them. The DNA of the CDR3 is TGCGCCAGCAGCCAAGTGGCCAGTGCTTTCGGGGGCTACACCTTC. Protein sequence: CASSQVASAFGGYTF.

The chain carries TRBV10-1 and TRBJ2-1; D uncertain. CDR1 WNHNN and CDR2 SYGVQD come from the germline V gene (reference sequence). This CDR3 region has 16 residues. V lost 2 bases and J 0 bases, leaving 11 bases between the germline ends. The CDR3: CASSEAQWSSYNEQFF. In DNA, the CDR3 is TGCGCCAGCAGTGAGGCCCAGTGGAGCTCCTACAATGAGCAGTTCTTC.

Here the CDR3 reads CASSQVTARTEAFF. The CDR3, as DNA: TGCGCCAGCAGCCAAGTAACAGCTCGCACTGAAGCTTTCTTT. The chain has TRBV4-1 and TRBJ1-1; D is undetermined. Germline V gives CDR1 MGHRA, CDR2 YSYEKL. There are 14 residues in the CDR3. V lost 1 base to trimming and J lost 4 bases, with 10 bases between them.

This sequence joins TRBV2 and TRBJ1-3, with 9 nucleotides matching TRBD1. There are 16 residues in the CDR3. The germline gives CDR1 SNHLY, CDR2 FYNNEI. Losses at the gene ends were 4 bases for V and 2 bases for J; bases not matched to a gene: 6. CDR3 DNA: TGTGCCAGCAGTGGGACAGGGGTGCTAACTGGAAACACCATATATTTT. Translated, it gives CASSGTGVLTGNTIYF.

This chain links TRBV30 with TRBJ2-7; 7 nucleotides line up with TRBD1. Germline V gene lookup returns CDR1 GTSNPN and CDR2 SVGIG (reference sequence). The trim removed 3 bases at V and 0 bases at J, leaving 5 bases unmatched. There are 14 residues in the CDR3. As DNA, the CDR3 is TGTGCCTGGAGAGGCGGACAGGTCTCCTACGAGCAGTACTTC. This sequence encodes CAWRGGQVSYEQYF.

V and J are TRBV6-1 and TRBJ1-1; D not resolved. The V and J ends lost 5 bases and 7 bases respectively, with 14 bases between them. The CDR3 runs 13 residues. Germline lookup yields CDR1 MNHNS and CDR2 SASEGT. The CDR3 region has the DNA TGTGCCAGCAGTTTTCGACCAGCAGGTGAAGCTTTCTTT. Protein: CASSFRPAGEAFF.

For this clone: Germline and junction disagree at one end, which may indicate a read error. The chain has TRBV2 and TRBJ1-3; D might be TRBD1 (5 bases). The CDR3 totals 14 residues. The germline V gene encodes CDR1 SNHLY and CDR2 FYNNEI. The CDR3 coding sequence is TGTGCCAGTACCCTGGGGCTCTCTAGAAACACCATATATTTT. This encodes CASTLGLSRNTIYF.

This chain connects TRBV9 to TRBJ1-2; TRBD1 might be the D (5 bases). The CDR3 has 12 amino acids. V gave up 1 base and J gave up 5 bases, with 6 bases separating them. Looked up from germline, CDR1 is SGDLS and CDR2 is YYNGEE. The CDR3 sequence: CASSVRGYGYTF. DNA of the CDR3: TGTGCCAGCAGCGTACGGGGGTATGGCTACACCTTC. Filled out from reference TRBV9 and TRBJ1-2, the complete variable domain reads DSGVTQTPKHLITATGQRVTLRCSPRSGDLSVYWYQQSLDQGLQFLIQYYNGEERAKGNILERFSAQQFPDLHSELNLSSLELGDSALYFCASSVRGYGYTFGSGTRLTVV.

The chain links TRBV7-9 to TRBJ2-7, with 10 bases matching TRBD1. J lost 3 bases, V lost 2 bases, and 4 bases had no gene match. The CDR3 length is 15 residues. The germline CDR1 and CDR2 sequences are SEHNR and FQNEAQ (reference sequence). The CDR3 reads CASSLTGTGDYEQYF. CDR3 nucleotide sequence: TGTGCCAGCAGCTTAACCGGGACAGGGGACTACGAGCAGTACTTC.

The chain links TRBV6-5 to TRBJ1-2; possibly TRBD1 for D (5 bases). Per germline, CDR1 MNHEY and CDR2 SVGAGI. CDR3 size: 14 residues. V shed 2 bases and J shed 8 bases, with 15 bases lying between them. DNA for the CDR3: TGTGCCAGCAGTTACGACGGACACCCTCTAGGCTACACCTTC. Translating gives CASSYDGHPLGYTF.